This record looks at one T cell receptor (beta chain) sequence and its context. What it binds is not known. Trimming took off 5 bases at V and 3 bases at J, with 13 bases between the two ends. Germline values: CDR1 GTSNPN, CDR2 SVGIG (reference sequence). This CDR3 is built from 13 residues. The entry originates in a study of T cell responses to AZD1222 COVID-19 vaccine. Whether given at about 4 or about 12 weeks, second doses were pooled. The repertoire was sequenced with immunoSEQ multiplex PCR; TCRdb's copy has only in-frame clones and lacks some. The repertoire holds approximately 110,000 clones, with approximately 89% as singletons. Study outcomes and limitations: Repertoire sampling happened only post peak T cell response. Only five or six individuals given AZD1222 were seropositive at baseline.

This sequence originates from an adult who received the AZD1222 COVID-19 vaccine. This chain connects TRBV30 to TRBJ1-1; weak D call: TRBD1 (5 bases). Material: peripheral blood, obtained 28 days after the second AZD1222 dose. The CDR3, as DNA: TGTGCCTGGGCCCGGGGGACGGACACTGAAGCTTTCTTT. Its translation: CAWARGTDTEAFF.